This T cell receptor (beta chain) was identified in a study of blood T cell repertoires in COVID-19. This CDR3 is built from 12 residues. V lost 1 base, J lost 5 bases, and 4 bases lay in between. In germline, CDR1 is SNHLY, CDR2 FYNNEI. Seattle researchers signed up patients amid active infection and tracked them longitudinally. Only in-frame clones appear in the TCRdb table, and some are missing; sequencing was by immunoSEQ multiplex PCR. Here the sample spans roughly 130,000 clones, around nine tenths being singletons. The specimen was peripheral blood. The chain is built from TRBV2 and TRBJ2-3; no definite D call. The TCR was taken from a man aged 55 to 70 with COVID-19, enrolled during active disease. The chain's CDR3 is CASSEGGDTQYF. The CDR3 coding sequence is TGTGCCAGCAGTGAAGGAGGAGATACGCAGTATTTT.